The rows below give T cell receptor beta chains drawn from one sample of a study of immune cell composition in non-small cell lung cancer. TCRdb keeps only in-frame clones here, not all; method: immunoSEQ multiplex PCR. The sample consists of some 9,200 clones, about 63% of them appearing once. Specimen: lung tumor tissue. The source of these receptors is a human donor with non-small cell lung cancer. CDR3s include the opening cysteine and the closing phenylalanine or tryptophan. D genes are given only for firm matches. Clone size is shown for a subset of rows, as once, few, many or a class of expanded clone.

.,TRBV6-6,TRBJ2-5,once,TGTGCCAGCAGTTATGAAATAGACCGGACCCAGTACTTC,CASSYEIDRTQYF
.,TRBV2,TRBJ2-7,.,TGTGCCAGCAGTACTTACGAGCAGTACTTC,CASSTYEQYF
TRBD2,TRBV18,TRBJ2-3,.,TGTGCCAGCTCACCAGAGGATAGCGGGACAGATACGCAGTATTTT,CASSPEDSGTDTQYF
.,TRBV7-9,TRBJ1-2,.,TGTGCCAGCAGCTTGGTTAACTATGGCTACACCTTC,CASSLVNYGYTF
.,TRBV18,TRBJ1-5,.,TGTGCCAGCTCAGCCAACCAGGGTGGCACGGTCAATCAGCCCCAGCATTTT,CASSANQGGTVNQPQHF
TRBD2,TRBV4-2,TRBJ2-1,.,TGTGCCAGCAGCCAAGTGACTAGCGGGGACAATGAGCAGTTCTTC,CASSQVTSGDNEQFF
.,TRBV5-1,TRBJ1-3,.,TGCGCCAGCAGCTTTTCAACAGCTTCTGGAAACACCATATATTTT,CASSFSTASGNTIYF
.,TRBV11-3,TRBJ1-4,few,TGTGCCAGCAGCAATGGGACGGTGTATAATGAAAAACTGTTTTTT,CASSNGTVYNEKLFF
.,TRBV4-2,TRBJ1-5,.,TGTGCCAGCAGCCAAGGTTCAGGTGATAGCAATCAGCCCCAGCATTTT,CASSQGSGDSNQPQHF
.,TRBV5-1,TRBJ2-5,.,TGCGCCAGCAGCTTGTGGGGGGGGGCTGAAGAGACCCAGTACTTC,CASSLWGGAEETQYF
.,TRBV5-1,TRBJ2-5,.,TGCGCCAGCAGCTTGGCCCGGCAGGGGGAGACCCAGTACTTC,CASSLARQGETQYF
.,TRBV18,TRBJ1-4,.,TGTGCCAGCTCACCCTCCCTTGGGAGGGGGAATGAAAAACTGTTTTTT,CASSPSLGRGNEKLFF
.,TRBV5-1,TRBJ1-1,.,TGCGCCAGCAGCTTGGTCGAGTGGAGCACTGAAGCTTTCTTT,CASSLVEWSTEAFF
.,TRBV25-1,TRBJ2-2,.,TGTGCCAGCAGTGAATGGGGCAGGGGCAACACCGGGGAGCTGTTTTTT,CASSEWGRGNTGELFF
.,TRBV10-1,TRBJ1-1,.,TGCGCCAGCATGAGGCGGCGGGCTTTCTTT,CASMRRRAFF
.,TRBV6-5,TRBJ1-2,.,TGTGCCAGCAGTTACTCGAGGTCGCGTAACTATGGCTACACCTTC,CASSYSRSRNYGYTF
.,TRBV2,TRBJ1-4,.,TGTGCCAGCAGTGCCATAAGAAAGCATGAAAAACTGTTTTTT,CASSAIRKHEKLFF
TRBD1,TRBV6-6,TRBJ1-2,.,TGTGCCAGCAGTTTAGGACAGGGAAATGGCTACACCTTC,CASSLGQGNGYTF
.,TRBV2,TRBJ1-1,.,TGTGCCAGCAGCCCCGGGACAACGAACACTGAAGCTTTCTTT,CASSPGTTNTEAFF
.,TRBV7-9,TRBJ1-2,.,TGTGCCAGCACGTTGACAGGCAACTATGGCTACACCTTC,CASTLTGNYGYTF
.,TRBV6-4,TRBJ1-2,.,TGTGCCAGCAGTCCCCAAGGGGGTAATGGCTACACCTTC,CASSPQGGNGYTF
.,TRBV5-5,TRBJ2-3,.,TGTGCCAGCAGCTTGTGGGACATACTCACAGATACGCAGTATTTT,CASSLWDILTDTQYF